This T cell receptor (beta chain) came from a study of shared clonotypes between healthy human individuals. Study-wide findings and caveats: Shared clonotypes: approximately 4.5% naive CD4, about 3.3% naive CD8, 2.3% memory CD4, under 0.45% memory CD8. Unshared clonotypes carried lower generation probabilities than those common to all four donors.

The CDR3 loop spans 15 amino acids. Trimming shortened V by 4 bases and J by 5 bases, and 15 bases separated the two germline ends. Looked up from germline, CDR1 is MRHNA and CDR2 is SNTAGT. This clone has just one count. Antigen specificity is unknown. The deep-level immunoSEQ assay was used. Over several immunoSEQ plates, each subset's genomic DNA was distributed in even portions. Generated by immunoSEQ multiplex PCR, the TCRdb table keeps only in-frame clones and is missing some. The repertoire has about 1 million clones, about 76% of them found once; the top ten carry about 1.5%. The chain recombines TRBV6-4 with TRBJ1-5; D is possibly TRBD1 (5 bases). Sample: memory CD4+ T cells sorted from blood. Subset here: CD45RA-negative fraction. The TCR comes from a man younger than 30 in good health. CDR3 nucleotide sequence: TGTGCCAGCAGTGCCCCGGGGCGGGACGATCAGCCCCAGCATTTT. Its protein is CASSAPGRDDQPQHF.